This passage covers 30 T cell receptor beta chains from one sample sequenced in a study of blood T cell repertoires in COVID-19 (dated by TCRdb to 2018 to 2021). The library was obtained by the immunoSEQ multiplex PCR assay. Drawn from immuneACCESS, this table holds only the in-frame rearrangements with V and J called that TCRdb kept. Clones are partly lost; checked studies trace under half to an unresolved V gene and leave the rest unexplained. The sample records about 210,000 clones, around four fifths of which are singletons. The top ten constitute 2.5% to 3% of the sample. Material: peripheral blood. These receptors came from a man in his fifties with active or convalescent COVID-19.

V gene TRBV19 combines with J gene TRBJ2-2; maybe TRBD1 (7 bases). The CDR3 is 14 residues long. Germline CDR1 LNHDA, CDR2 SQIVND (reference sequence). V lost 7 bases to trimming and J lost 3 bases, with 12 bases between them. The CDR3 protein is CASTGGYHTGELFF. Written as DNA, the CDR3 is TGTGCCAGTACAGGGGGGTACCACACCGGGGAGCTGTTTTTT. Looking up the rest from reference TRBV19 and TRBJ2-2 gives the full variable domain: DGGITQSPKYLFRKEGQNVTLSCEQNLNHDAMYWYRQDPGQGLRLIYYSQIVNDFQKGDIAEGYSVSREKKESFPLTVTSAQKNPTAFYLCASTGGYHTGELFFGEGSRLTVL.

The CDR3 spells CASSVGLAGGPREQYF. The CDR3 coding sequence is TGTGCCAGCAGCGTAGGACTAGCGGGAGGGCCTCGGGAGCAGTACTTC. The chain combines TRBV9 with TRBJ2-7; 14 bases are a match to TRBD2. V gave up 0 bases and J gave up 7 bases; unmatched junction bases: 6. The CDR3 sequence is 16 residues long. In germline, CDR1 is SGDLS, CDR2 YYNGEE.

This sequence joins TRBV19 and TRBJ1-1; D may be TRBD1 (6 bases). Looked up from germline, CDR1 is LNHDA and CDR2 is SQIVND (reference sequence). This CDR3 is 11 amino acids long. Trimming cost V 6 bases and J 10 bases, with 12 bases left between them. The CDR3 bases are TGTGCCAGTAGGGGGGGGGCACCAGCTTTCTTT. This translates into CASRGGAPAFF.

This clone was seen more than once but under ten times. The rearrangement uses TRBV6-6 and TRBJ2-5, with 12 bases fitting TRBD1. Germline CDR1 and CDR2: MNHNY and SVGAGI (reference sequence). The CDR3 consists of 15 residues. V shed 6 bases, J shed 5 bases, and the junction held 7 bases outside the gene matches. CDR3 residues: CASRLGTGGMETQYF. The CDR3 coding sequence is TGTGCCAGCAGACTCGGGACAGGGGGCATGGAGACCCAGTACTTC.

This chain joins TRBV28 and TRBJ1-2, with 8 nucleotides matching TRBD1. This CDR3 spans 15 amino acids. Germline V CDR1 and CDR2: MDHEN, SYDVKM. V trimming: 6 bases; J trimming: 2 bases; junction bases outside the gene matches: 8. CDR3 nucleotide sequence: TGTGCCAGCAGCCCGACAGGGGTCCGGAACTATGGCTACACCTTC. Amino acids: CASSPTGVRNYGYTF.

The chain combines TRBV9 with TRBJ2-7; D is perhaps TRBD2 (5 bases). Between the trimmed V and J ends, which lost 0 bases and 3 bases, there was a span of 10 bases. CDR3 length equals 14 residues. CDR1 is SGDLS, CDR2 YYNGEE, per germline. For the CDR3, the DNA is TGTGCCAGCAGCGTAGCCTCCGGGGACTACGAGCAGTACTTC. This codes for CASSVASGDYEQYF.

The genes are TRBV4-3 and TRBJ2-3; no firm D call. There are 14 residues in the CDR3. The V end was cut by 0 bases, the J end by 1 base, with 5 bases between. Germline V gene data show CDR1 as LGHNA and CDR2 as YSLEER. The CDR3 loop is CASSQDGGTDTQYF. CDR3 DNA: TGCGCCAGCAGCCAAGACGGAGGCACAGATACGCAGTATTTT.

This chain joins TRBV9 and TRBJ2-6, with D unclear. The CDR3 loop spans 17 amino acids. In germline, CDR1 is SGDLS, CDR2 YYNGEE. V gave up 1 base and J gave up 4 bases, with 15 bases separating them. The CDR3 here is CASSVTPWATGANVLTF. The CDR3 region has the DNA TGTGCCAGCAGCGTAACACCGTGGGCAACCGGGGCCAACGTCCTGACTTTC.

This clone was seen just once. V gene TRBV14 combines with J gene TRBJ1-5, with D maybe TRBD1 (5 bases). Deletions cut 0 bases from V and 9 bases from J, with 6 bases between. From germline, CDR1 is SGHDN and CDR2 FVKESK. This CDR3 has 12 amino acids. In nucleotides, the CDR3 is TGTGCCAGCAGCCAAGAGGGGCTGCCCCAGCATTTT. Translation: CASSQEGLPQHF.

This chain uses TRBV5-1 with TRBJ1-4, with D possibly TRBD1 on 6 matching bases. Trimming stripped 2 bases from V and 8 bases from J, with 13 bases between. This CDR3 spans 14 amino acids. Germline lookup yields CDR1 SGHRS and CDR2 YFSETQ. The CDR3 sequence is CASSLQGTGEKLFF. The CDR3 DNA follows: TGCGCCAGCAGCTTACAGGGCACAGGGGAAAAACTGTTTTTT.

In DNA, the CDR3 is TGTGCCAGCAGCTTGGACAGGGGAGGAGGCTACACCTTC. This sequence encodes CASSLDRGGGYTF. The gene calls are TRBV7-9 and TRBJ1-2, with TRBD1 matching over 9 bases. With 3 bases clipped from V and 8 bases from J, the junction kept 4 bases outside the gene matches. CDR1 is SEHNR and CDR2 is FQNEAQ in the germline V gene (reference sequence). This CDR3 is 13 amino acids long.

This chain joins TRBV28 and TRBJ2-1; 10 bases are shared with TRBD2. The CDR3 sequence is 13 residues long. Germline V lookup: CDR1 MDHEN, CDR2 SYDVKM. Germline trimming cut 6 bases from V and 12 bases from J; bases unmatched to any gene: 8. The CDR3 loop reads CASSPLGTSAQFF. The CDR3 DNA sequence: TGTGCCAGCAGCCCCCTTGGGACTAGCGCGCAGTTCTTC.

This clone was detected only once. CDR3 in amino acids: CASSLAGQLKASEQYF. CDR3 in DNA: TGTGCCAGCTCACTGGCCGGACAGCTAAAGGCCTCCGAGCAGTACTTC. The V and J genes are TRBV18 and TRBJ2-7, with D possibly TRBD1 on 6 matching bases. The ends were cut back, 4 bases at V and 6 bases at J, with 22 bases in the middle. The CDR3 runs to 16 residues. The V gene's germline CDR1 is KGHSH and CDR2 LQKENI.

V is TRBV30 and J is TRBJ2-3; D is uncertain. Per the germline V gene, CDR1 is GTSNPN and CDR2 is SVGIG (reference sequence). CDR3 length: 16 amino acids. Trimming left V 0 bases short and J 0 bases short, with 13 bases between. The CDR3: CAWSVIALASTDTQYF. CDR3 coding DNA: TGTGCCTGGAGTGTAATTGCACTCGCTAGCACAGATACGCAGTATTTT.

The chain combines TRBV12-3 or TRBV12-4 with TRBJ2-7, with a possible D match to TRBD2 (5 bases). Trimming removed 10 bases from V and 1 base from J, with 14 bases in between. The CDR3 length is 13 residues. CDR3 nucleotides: TGTGCCACGAAACCCGAGGGTTCCTACGAGCAGTACTTC. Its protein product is CATKPEGSYEQYF.

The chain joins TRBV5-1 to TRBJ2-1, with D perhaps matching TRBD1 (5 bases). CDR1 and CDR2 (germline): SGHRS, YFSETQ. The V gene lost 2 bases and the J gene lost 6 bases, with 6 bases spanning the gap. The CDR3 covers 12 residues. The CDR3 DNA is TGCGCCAGCAGCTTTGACAGCAATGAGCAGTTCTTC. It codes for CASSFDSNEQFF.

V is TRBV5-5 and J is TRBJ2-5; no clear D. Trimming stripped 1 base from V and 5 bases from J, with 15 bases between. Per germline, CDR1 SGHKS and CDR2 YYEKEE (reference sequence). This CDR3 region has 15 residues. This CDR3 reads CASSLSQFLPETQYF. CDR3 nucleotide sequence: TGTGCCAGCAGCTTGTCTCAGTTTCTTCCCGAGACCCAGTACTTC. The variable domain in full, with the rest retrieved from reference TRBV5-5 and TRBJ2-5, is DAGVTQSPTHLIKTRGQQVTLRCSPISGHKSVSWYQQVLGQGPQFIFQYYEKEERGRGNFPDRFSARQFPNYSSELNVNALLLGDSALYLCASSLSQFLPETQYFGPGTRLLVL.

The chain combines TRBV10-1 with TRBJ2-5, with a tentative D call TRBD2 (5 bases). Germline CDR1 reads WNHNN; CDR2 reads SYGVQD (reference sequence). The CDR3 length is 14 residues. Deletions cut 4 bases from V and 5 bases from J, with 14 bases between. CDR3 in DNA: TGCGCCAGCAGTGGGGCTAGCTCTGGGGAGACCCAGTACTTC. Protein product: CASSGASSGETQYF.

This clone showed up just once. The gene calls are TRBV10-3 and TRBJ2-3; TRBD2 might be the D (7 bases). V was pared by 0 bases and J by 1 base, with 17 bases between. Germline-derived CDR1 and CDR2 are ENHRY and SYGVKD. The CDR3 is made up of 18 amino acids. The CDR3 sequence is CAISESRGGLLGTDTQYF. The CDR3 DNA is TGTGCCATCAGTGAGTCAAGGGGGGGGCTGTTGGGCACAGATACGCAGTATTTT.

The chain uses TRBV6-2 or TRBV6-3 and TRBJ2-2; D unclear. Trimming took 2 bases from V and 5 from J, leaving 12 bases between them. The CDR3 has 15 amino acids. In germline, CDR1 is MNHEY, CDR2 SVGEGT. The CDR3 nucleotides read TGTGCCAGCAGTTACCGCCGACAAGATACCGGGGAGCTGTTTTTT. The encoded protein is CASSYRRQDTGELFF.

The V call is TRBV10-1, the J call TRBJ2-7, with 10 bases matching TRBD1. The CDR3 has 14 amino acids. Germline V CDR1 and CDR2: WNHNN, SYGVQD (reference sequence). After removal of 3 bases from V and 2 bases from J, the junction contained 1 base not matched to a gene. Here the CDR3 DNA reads TGCGCCAGCAGTGATGGGACAGGGGCCTACGAGCAGTACTTC. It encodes CASSDGTGAYEQYF.

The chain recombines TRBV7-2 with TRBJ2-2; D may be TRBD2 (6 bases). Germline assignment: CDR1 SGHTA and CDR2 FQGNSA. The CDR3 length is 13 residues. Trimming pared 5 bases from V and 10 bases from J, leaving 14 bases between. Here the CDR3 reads CASSGTGTLELFF. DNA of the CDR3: TGTGCCAGCAGCGGAACCGGGACTCTGGAGCTGTTTTTT. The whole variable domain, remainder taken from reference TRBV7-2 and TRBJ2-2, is GAGVSQSPSNKVTEKGKDVELRCDPISGHTALYWYRQSLGQGLEFLIYFQGNSAPDKSGLPSDRFSAERTGGSVSTLTIQRTQQEDSAVYLCASSGTGTLELFFGEGSRLTVL.

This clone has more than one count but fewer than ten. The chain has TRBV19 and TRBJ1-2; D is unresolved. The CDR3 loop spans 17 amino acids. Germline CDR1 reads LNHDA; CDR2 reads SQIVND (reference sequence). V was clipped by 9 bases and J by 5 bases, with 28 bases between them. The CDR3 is CASGPNRITVRGYGYTF. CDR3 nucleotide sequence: TGTGCCAGCGGGCCTAACAGAATTACAGTACGAGGGTATGGCTACACCTTC.

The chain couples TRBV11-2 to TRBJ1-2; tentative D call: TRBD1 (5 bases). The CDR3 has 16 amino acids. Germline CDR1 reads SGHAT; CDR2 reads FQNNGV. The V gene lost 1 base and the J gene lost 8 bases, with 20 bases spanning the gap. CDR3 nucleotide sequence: TGTGCCAGCAGCTTAGTGGTTTTAGTGGGGACTAGCGGCTACACCTTC. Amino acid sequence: CASSLVVLVGTSGYTF.

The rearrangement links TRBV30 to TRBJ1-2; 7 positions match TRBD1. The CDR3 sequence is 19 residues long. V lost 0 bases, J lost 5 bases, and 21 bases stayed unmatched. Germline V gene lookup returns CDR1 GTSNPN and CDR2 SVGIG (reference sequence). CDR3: CAWSVLTGRSLQGEYGYTF. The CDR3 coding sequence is TGTGCCTGGAGTGTCCTGACAGGGAGGAGCCTTCAGGGCGAGTATGGCTACACCTTC.

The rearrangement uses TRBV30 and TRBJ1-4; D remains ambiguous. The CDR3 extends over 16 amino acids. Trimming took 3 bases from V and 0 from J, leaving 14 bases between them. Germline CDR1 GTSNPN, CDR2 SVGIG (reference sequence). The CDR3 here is CAWSGRRGATNEKLFF. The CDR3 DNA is TGTGCCTGGAGCGGGAGACGCGGGGCAACTAATGAAAAACTGTTTTTT. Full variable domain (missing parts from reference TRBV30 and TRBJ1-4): SQTIHQWPATLVQPVGSPLSLECTVEGTSNPNLYWYRQAAGRGLQLLFYSVGIGQISSEVPQNLSASRPQDRQFILSSKKLLLSDSGFYLCAWSGRRGATNEKLFFGSGTQLSVL.

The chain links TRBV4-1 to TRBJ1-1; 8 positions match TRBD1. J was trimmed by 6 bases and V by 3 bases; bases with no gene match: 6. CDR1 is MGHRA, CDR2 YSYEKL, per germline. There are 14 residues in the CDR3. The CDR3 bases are TGCGCCAGCAGCCAGATAACAGGGGGGGCTGAAGCTTTCTTT. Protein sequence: CASSQITGGAEAFF.

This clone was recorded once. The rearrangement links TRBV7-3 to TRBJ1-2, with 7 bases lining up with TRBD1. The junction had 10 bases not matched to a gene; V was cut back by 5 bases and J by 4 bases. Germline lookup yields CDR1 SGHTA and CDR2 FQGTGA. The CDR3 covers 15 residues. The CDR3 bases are TGTGCCAGCAGCACTTATCCGGGACAGCTCTATGGCTACACCTTC. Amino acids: CASSTYPGQLYGYTF.

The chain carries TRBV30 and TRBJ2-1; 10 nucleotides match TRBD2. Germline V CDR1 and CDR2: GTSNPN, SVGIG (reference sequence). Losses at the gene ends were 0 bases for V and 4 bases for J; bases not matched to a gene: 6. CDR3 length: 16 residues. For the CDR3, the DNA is TGTGCCTGGAGTGTTATAGGACTAGCGGCTTACAATGAGCAGTTCTTC. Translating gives CAWSVIGLAAYNEQFF.

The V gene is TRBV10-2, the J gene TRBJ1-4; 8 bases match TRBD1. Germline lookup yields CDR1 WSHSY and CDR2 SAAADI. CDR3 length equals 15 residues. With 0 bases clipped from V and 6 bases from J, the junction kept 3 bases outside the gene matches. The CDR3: CASSESQGAYEKLFF. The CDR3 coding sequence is TGCGCCAGCAGTGAGTCGCAGGGGGCTTATGAAAAACTGTTTTTT.